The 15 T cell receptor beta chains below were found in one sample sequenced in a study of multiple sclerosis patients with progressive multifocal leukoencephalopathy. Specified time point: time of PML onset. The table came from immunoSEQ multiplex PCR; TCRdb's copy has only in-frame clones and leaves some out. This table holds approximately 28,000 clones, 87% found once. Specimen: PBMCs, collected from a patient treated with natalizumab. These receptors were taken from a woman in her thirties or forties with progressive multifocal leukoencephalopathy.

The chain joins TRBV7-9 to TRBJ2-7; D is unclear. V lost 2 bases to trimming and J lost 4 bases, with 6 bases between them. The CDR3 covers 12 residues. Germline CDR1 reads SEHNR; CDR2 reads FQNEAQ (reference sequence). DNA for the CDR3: TGTGCCAGCAGCTTAAACGCGTACGAGCAGTACTTC. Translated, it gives CASSLNAYEQYF.

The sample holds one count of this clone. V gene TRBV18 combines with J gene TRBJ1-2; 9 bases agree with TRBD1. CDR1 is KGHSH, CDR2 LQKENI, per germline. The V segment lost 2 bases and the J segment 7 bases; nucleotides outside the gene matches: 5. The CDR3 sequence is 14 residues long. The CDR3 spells CASSPAGTGFGYTF. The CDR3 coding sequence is TGTGCCAGCTCACCAGCCGGGACAGGGTTTGGCTACACCTTC.

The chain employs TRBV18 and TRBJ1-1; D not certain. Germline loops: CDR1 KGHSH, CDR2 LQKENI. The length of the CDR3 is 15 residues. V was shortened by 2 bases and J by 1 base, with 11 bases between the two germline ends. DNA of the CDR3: TGTGCCAGCTCACCAACTTTGAACAAGAACACTGAAGCTTTCTTT. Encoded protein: CASSPTLNKNTEAFF.

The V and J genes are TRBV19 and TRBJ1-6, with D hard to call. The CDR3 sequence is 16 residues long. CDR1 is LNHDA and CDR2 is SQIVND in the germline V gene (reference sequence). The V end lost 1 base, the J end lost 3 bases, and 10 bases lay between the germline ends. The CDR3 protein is CASSIGGRGYNSPLHF. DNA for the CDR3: TGTGCCAGTAGTATAGGAGGGAGAGGCTATAATTCACCCCTCCACTTT.

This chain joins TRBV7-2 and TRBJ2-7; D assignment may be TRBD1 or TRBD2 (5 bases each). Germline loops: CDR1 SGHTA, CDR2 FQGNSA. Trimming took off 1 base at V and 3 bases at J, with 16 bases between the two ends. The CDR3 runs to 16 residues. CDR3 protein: CASSLVYGGVYYEQYF. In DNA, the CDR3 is TGTGCCAGCAGCTTAGTTTATGGGGGTGTCTACTACGAGCAGTACTTC. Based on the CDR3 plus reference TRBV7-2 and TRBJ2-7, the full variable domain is GAGVSQSPSNKVTEKGKDVELRCDPISGHTALYWYRQSLGQGLEFLIYFQGNSAPDKSGLPSDRFSAERTGGSVSTLTIQRTQQEDSAVYLCASSLVYGGVYYEQYFGPGTRLTVT.

CDR3: CASTPLQTSRYTEAFF. CDR3 DNA: TGTGCCAGTACCCCATTACAAACATCGAGGTACACTGAAGCTTTCTTT. The chain links TRBV19 to TRBJ1-1; no definite D call. Germline CDR1 and CDR2: LNHDA and SQIVND (reference sequence). The CDR3 covers 16 residues. V was trimmed by 7 bases and J by 3 bases, leaving 21 bases between them.

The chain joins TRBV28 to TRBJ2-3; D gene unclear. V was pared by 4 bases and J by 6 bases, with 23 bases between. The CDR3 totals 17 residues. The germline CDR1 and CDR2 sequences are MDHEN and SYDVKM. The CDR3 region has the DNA TGTGCCAGCAGTTCCCCCTACAACCTGAACCTCCCGGATACGCAGTATTTT. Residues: CASSSPYNLNLPDTQYF. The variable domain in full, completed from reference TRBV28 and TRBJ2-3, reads DVKVTQSSRYLVKRTGEKVFLECVQDMDHENMFWYRQDPGLGLRLIYFSYDVKMKEKGDIPEGYSVSREKKERFSLILESASTNQTSMYLCASSSPYNLNLPDTQYFGPGTRLTVL.

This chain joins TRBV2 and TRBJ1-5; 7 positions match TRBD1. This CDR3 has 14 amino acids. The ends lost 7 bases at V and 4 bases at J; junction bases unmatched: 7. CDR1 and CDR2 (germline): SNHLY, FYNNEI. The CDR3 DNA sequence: TGTGCCAGCAAGCCGGGACAGACTAATCAGCCCCAGCATTTT. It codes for CASKPGQTNQPQHF.

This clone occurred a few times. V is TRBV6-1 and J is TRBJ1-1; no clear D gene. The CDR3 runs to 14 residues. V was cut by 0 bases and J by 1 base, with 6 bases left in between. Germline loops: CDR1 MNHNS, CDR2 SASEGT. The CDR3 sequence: CASSEAWPNTEAFF. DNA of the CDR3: TGTGCCAGCAGTGAAGCATGGCCGAACACTGAAGCTTTCTTT.

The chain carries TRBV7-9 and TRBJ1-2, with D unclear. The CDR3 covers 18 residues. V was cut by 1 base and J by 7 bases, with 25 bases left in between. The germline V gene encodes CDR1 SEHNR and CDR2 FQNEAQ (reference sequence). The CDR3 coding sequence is TGTGCCAGCAGCTTAGTGGTGTCGAGTTCCCGGATTGACTTTGGCTACACCTTC. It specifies CASSLVVSSSRIDFGYTF.

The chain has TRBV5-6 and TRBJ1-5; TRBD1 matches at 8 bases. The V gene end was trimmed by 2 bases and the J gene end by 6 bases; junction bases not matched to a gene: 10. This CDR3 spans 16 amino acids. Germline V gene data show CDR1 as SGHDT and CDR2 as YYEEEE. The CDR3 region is CASSLGLQGATQPQHF. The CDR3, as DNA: TGTGCCAGCAGCTTAGGTCTTCAGGGGGCCACTCAGCCCCAGCATTTT.

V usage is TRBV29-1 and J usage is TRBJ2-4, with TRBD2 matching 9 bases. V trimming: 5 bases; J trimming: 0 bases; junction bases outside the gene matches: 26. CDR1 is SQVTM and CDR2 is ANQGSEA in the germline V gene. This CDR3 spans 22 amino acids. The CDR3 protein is CSVHPSGPPSGALQLAKNIQYF. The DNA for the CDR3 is TGCAGCGTTCACCCCTCGGGCCCCCCTAGCGGGGCCCTGCAGCTAGCCAAAAACATTCAGTACTTC.

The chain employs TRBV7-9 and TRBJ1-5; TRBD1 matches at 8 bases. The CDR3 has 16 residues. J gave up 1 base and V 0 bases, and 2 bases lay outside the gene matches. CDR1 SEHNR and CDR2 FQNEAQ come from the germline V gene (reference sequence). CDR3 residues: CASSLAGQGSNQPQHF. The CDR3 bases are TGTGCCAGCAGCTTAGCCGGACAGGGAAGCAATCAGCCCCAGCATTTT.

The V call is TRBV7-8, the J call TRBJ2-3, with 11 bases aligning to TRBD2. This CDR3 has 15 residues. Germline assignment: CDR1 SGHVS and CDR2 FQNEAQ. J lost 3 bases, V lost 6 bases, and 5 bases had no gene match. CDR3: CASSLSGRATDTQYF. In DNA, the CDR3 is TGTGCCAGCAGTCTTAGCGGGAGGGCGACAGATACGCAGTATTTT.

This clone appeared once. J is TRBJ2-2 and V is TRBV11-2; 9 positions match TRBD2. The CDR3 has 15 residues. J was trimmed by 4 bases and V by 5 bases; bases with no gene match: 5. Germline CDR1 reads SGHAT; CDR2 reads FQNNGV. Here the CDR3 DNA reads TGTGCCAGCAGCGTAGCGGGAGTGGTCACCGGGGAGCTGTTTTTT. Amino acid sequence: CASSVAGVVTGELFF.